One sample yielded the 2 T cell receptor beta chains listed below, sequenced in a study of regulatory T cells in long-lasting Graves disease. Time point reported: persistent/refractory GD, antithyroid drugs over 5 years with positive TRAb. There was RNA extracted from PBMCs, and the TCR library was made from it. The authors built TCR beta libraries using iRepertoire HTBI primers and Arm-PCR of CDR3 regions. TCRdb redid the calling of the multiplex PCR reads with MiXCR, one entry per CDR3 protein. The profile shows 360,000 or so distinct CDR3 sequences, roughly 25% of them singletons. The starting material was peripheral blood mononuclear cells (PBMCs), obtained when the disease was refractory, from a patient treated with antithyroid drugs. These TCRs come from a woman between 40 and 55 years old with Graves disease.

The CDR3 region has the DNA TGTGCCAGCTCACCCCTCCTTAGCGACGAGCAGTACTTC. Translation: CASSPLLSDEQYF. The chain is built from TRBV18 and TRBJ2-7; D is perhaps TRBD2 (5 bases). Per the germline V gene, CDR1 is KGHSH and CDR2 is LQKENI. Trimming removed 3 bases from V and 5 bases from J, with 11 bases in between. This CDR3 comprises 13 residues.

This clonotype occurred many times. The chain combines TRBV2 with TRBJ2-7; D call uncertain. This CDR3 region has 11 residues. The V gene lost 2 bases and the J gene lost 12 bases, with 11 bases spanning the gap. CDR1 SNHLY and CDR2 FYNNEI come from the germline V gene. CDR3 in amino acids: CASSEHPQRYF. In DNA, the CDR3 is TGTGCCAGCAGTGAACACCCGCAGAGGTACTTC. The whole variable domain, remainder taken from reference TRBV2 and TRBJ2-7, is EPEVTQTPSHQVTQMGQEVILRCVPISNHLYFYWYRQILGQKVEFLVSFYNNEISEKSEIFDDQFSVERPDGSNFTLKIRSTKLEDSAMYFCASSEHPQRYFGPGTRLTVT.